This is a list of T cell receptor beta chains from one sample in a study of blood T cell repertoires in COVID-19. Sequencing was performed with immunoSEQ multiplex PCR; in TCRdb, only in-frame clones are kept and a portion is missing. The sample shows about 200,000 clones, 85% of them seen only once. The sequencing input was peripheral blood. These receptors all stem from a man aged 55-75 years with COVID-19, enrolled during active disease. Both conserved end residues are part of each CDR3. The D gene is left open where the match is weak.

d_call | j_call | v_call | cdr3_aa
- | TRBJ1-3 | TRBV5-1 | CASSSGRGNTIYF
- | TRBJ2-7 | TRBV7-3 | CASSFMKGDEQYF
- | TRBJ1-3 | TRBV7-9 | CASSPRNSSGNTIYF
- | TRBJ1-1 | TRBV16 | CASSPETEAFF
- | TRBJ1-3 | TRBV15 | CATSRMGAGGNTIYF
TRBD1 | TRBJ1-6 | TRBV19 | CASSAPGQGSPLHF
TRBD1 | TRBJ2-1 | TRBV27 | CASSLEAQGSYNEQFF
TRBD1 | TRBJ2-3 | TRBV5-1 | CASSLGDRVDTQYF
- | TRBJ2-1 | TRBV28 | CASSWLVSRVDEQFF
TRBD1 | TRBJ1-1 | TRBV6-2/TRBV6-3 | CASSTRTGLTEAFF
- | TRBJ1-2 | TRBV5-1 | CASSLSPREDGYTF
TRBD1 | TRBJ1-1 | TRBV27 | CASSHPRTGSNTEAFF
TRBD2 | TRBJ2-2 | TRBV9 | CASSVGPGLESNGELFF
- | TRBJ1-1 | TRBV7-3 | CASSLQPPSIGQLNTEAFF
- | TRBJ2-3 | TRBV19 | CASSEHRRPTDTQYF
- | TRBJ1-5 | TRBV2 | CASGDTGMPQHF
- | TRBJ2-3 | TRBV30 | CAWSLWGLADTQYF
- | TRBJ2-5 | TRBV15 | CATSRDVKGVETQYF
- | TRBJ1-1 | TRBV4-1 | CASSQAGTTEAFF
TRBD2 | TRBJ2-1 | TRBV27 | CASSLSRLAGGTYNEQFF
- | TRBJ2-7 | TRBV12-3/TRBV12-4 | CASSFRGPEQYF
TRBD1 | TRBJ1-6 | TRBV27 | CASSLRQGVSGSPLHF
- | TRBJ1-3 | TRBV19 | CASMRTARTSGNTIYF
- | TRBJ1-2 | TRBV28 | CASSPGTSYGYTF
- | TRBJ1-4 | TRBV27 | CASTQLATNEKLFF
- | TRBJ1-5 | TRBV28 | CASREQIGQPQHF